This TCR beta chain was sequenced for a study of T cell responses to AZD1222 COVID-19 vaccine. Study details: The study pooled second doses at about 4 or about 12 weeks.

Study results and caveats: Donors, mostly white British, included more females; clonal diversity was possibly underestimated.

The V segment lost 4 bases and the J segment 4 bases; nucleotides outside the gene matches: 4. Germline V gives CDR1 LNHDA, CDR2 SQIVND (reference sequence). The CDR3 is made up of 13 amino acids. Generated by immunoSEQ multiplex PCR, the TCRdb table keeps only in-frame clones and is missing some. The table lists 100,000 to 150,000 clones, over 75% of them singletons, with 7.2% in the top ten. Worth noting for this clone: Its antigen is undetermined.

The sequence derives from an adult in good health. Sequences were derived from peripheral blood, sampled on day 0 of AZD1222 vaccination. J is TRBJ2-7 and V is TRBV19; 7 nucleotides match TRBD1. The CDR3 reads CASSTRQGYEQYF. CDR3 nucleotide sequence: TGTGCCAGTAGTACCCGACAGGGATACGAGCAGTACTTC.